Presented here are 15 T cell receptor beta chains from one specimen sequenced in a study of cytomegalovirus exposure and HLA in healthy donors. The primer mix had 60 Vbeta and 13 Jbeta primers. The data were produced by immunoSEQ multiplex PCR, yet TCRdb's version contains in-frame clones alone and is incomplete. The sample has about 98,000 clones, 50% to 70% seen once; the top ten hold around 4.8%. The sequencing sample was made of PBMCs. All receptors come from a human donor in good health.

CDR3 DNA sequence: TGCAGCAGCTACAGGGGCAGCTATGGCTACACCTTC. Protein: CSSYRGSYGYTF. This rearrangement joins TRBV29-1 to TRBJ1-2; 7 bases match TRBD1. There are 12 residues in the CDR3. V was clipped by 8 bases and J by 4 bases; unmatched bases: 7. The V gene's germline CDR1 is SQVTM and CDR2 ANQGSEA.

The chain employs TRBV5-8 and TRBJ2-7; 7 bases line up with TRBD1. From germline, CDR1 is SGHTS and CDR2 YDEGEE. V lost 0 bases to trimming and J lost 2 bases; unmatched junction nucleotides: 5. The CDR3 consists of 15 residues. The CDR3 region is CASSLDGDRPYEQYF. The CDR3 DNA reads as TGTGCCAGCAGCTTGGATGGGGACAGACCCTACGAGCAGTACTTC.

The chain is built from TRBV7-8 and TRBJ2-5, with 9 bases aligning to TRBD2. CDR1 SGHVS and CDR2 FQNEAQ come from the germline V gene. The CDR3 has 19 residues. J was trimmed by 1 base and V by 0 bases; bases with no gene match: 12. The CDR3 protein is CASSLASTWAGGRQETQYF. The CDR3 DNA sequence: TGTGCCAGCAGCTTAGCATCAACATGGGCGGGAGGGCGCCAAGAGACCCAGTACTTC.

This clone was counted only a few times. The V and J genes are TRBV15 and TRBJ1-5; possible D gene TRBD1, 5 bases. The V gene's germline CDR1 is LNHNV and CDR2 YYDKDF (reference sequence). The CDR3 extends over 16 amino acids. The V end was cut by 5 bases, the J end by 6 bases, with 20 bases between. DNA for the CDR3: TGTGCCACCAGCCCCTCCGTCGTACAGGTTGGTCAGCCCCAGCATTTT. Translation: CATSPSVVQVGQPQHF. Full variable domain (remainder filled in from reference TRBV15 and TRBJ1-5): DAMVIQNPRYQVTQFGKPVTLSCSQTLNHNVMYWYQQKSSQAPKLLFHYYDKDFNNEADTPDNFQSRRPNTSFCFLDIRSPGLGDTAMYLCATSPSVVQVGQPQHFGDGTRLSIL.

The gene calls are TRBV7-3 and TRBJ1-5, with a tentative D call TRBD1 (5 bases). This CDR3 has 13 residues. Trimming left V 2 bases short and J 6 bases short, with 8 bases between. Germline lookup yields CDR1 SGHTA and CDR2 FQGTGA. CDR3 residues: CASSLSQGQPQHF. In DNA, the CDR3 is TGTGCCAGCAGCTTATCCCAGGGTCAGCCCCAGCATTTT.

This chain joins TRBV11-3 and TRBJ1-1; TRBD1 matches 8 bases. The trim removed 6 bases at V and 3 bases at J, leaving 6 bases unmatched. This CDR3 region has 14 residues. Germline CDR1 reads SGHNT; CDR2 reads YENEEA. CDR3 in amino acids: CASRIRGQDTEAFF. The CDR3 region has the DNA TGTGCCAGCAGAATCAGGGGGCAGGACACTGAAGCTTTCTTT.

This clone has only one observation. The V call is TRBV19, the J call TRBJ1-1; 8 nucleotides align to TRBD1. Losses at the gene ends were 5 bases for V and 0 bases for J; bases not matched to a gene: 8. The CDR3 sequence is 16 residues long. Germline V gene sequence: CDR1 LNHDA, CDR2 SQIVND (reference sequence). The CDR3 coding sequence is TGTGCCAGTAGTGGGATAGACAGGGGAATGAACACTGAAGCTTTCTTT. It is translated as CASSGIDRGMNTEAFF.

The chain recombines TRBV4-2 with TRBJ2-2, with 8 bases lining up with TRBD2. This CDR3 is 14 amino acids long. With V trimmed by 8 bases and J by 1 base, 3 bases remained unmatched. CDR1 LGHNA and CDR2 YNFKEQ come from the germline V gene. The CDR3 sequence is CASGTSGNTGELFF. The CDR3 nucleotides are TGTGCCAGCGGCACTAGCGGGAACACCGGGGAGCTGTTTTTT.

The chain recombines TRBV7-2 with TRBJ2-7; 8 nucleotides agree with TRBD1. Germline lookup yields CDR1 SGHTA and CDR2 FQGNSA. The trim removed 5 bases at V and 4 bases at J, leaving 13 bases unmatched. The CDR3 length is 16 residues. The CDR3 here is CASSRMTGTGNYEQYF. DNA of the CDR3: TGTGCCAGCAGCCGAATGACCGGGACAGGAAATTACGAGCAGTACTTC.

This clone came up a few times. The gene calls are TRBV10-2 and TRBJ1-1; D unresolved. Germline-derived CDR1 and CDR2 are WSHSY and SAAADI. The CDR3 spans 14 residues. Trimming removed 0 bases from V and 6 bases from J, with 11 bases in between. CDR3 sequence reads: CASSESRDYSEAFF. The CDR3 DNA sequence: TGCGCCAGCAGTGAGTCTCGGGATTATTCTGAAGCTTTCTTT.

This clone was counted only a few times. The genes are TRBV11-2 and TRBJ2-7, with 12 nucleotides matching TRBD2. Germline V gene data show CDR1 as SGHAT and CDR2 as FQNNGV. The CDR3 has 16 amino acids. V trimming: 5 bases; J trimming: 2 bases; junction bases outside the gene matches: 7. The chain's CDR3 is CASSPARLAGAYEQYF. CDR3 nucleotide sequence: TGTGCCAGCAGCCCAGCTAGACTAGCGGGAGCCTACGAGCAGTACTTC.

The gene calls are TRBV7-9 and TRBJ2-1; D possibly corresponds to TRBD1 (6 bases). With 3 bases removed from V and 9 bases from J, the gap between germline ends came to 12 bases. Germline V lookup: CDR1 SEHNR, CDR2 FQNEAQ (reference sequence). The CDR3 loop spans 13 amino acids. The CDR3 sequence is CASSFTGPGEQFF. Written as DNA, the CDR3 is TGTGCCAGCAGCTTTACAGGGCCGGGTGAGCAGTTCTTC.

This clone was counted a few times. The gene calls are TRBV28 and TRBJ2-3; a possible D gene is TRBD2 (5 bases). CDR1 MDHEN and CDR2 SYDVKM come from the germline V gene. V was shortened by 6 bases and J by 6 bases, with 16 bases between the two germline ends. The CDR3 loop spans 14 amino acids. This CDR3 is CASRWRGIMDTQYF. Written as DNA, the CDR3 is TGTGCCAGCAGGTGGAGAGGGATAATGGATACGCAGTATTTT.

The rearrangement joins TRBV7-9 to TRBJ2-7; 8 bases agree with TRBD1. Trimming took 1 base from V and 4 from J; bases not matched to a gene: 3. The CDR3 covers 14 residues. Germline CDR1 and CDR2: SEHNR and FQNEAQ (reference sequence). CDR3 nucleotide sequence: TGTGCCAGCAGCTTAGGGACAGGGATTTACGAGCAGTACTTC. This gives the protein CASSLGTGIYEQYF.

This clone has more than one count but fewer than ten. This chain joins TRBV6-1 and TRBJ2-3, with a tentative D call TRBD2 (6 bases). CDR3 length: 16 amino acids. Trimming removed 4 bases at V and 0 bases at J, with 14 bases between. Germline CDR1 is MNHNS and CDR2 is SASEGT. CDR3: CASSALTSESTDTQYF. The CDR3 DNA sequence: TGTGCCAGCAGTGCCTTGACTAGTGAAAGCACAGATACGCAGTATTTT.